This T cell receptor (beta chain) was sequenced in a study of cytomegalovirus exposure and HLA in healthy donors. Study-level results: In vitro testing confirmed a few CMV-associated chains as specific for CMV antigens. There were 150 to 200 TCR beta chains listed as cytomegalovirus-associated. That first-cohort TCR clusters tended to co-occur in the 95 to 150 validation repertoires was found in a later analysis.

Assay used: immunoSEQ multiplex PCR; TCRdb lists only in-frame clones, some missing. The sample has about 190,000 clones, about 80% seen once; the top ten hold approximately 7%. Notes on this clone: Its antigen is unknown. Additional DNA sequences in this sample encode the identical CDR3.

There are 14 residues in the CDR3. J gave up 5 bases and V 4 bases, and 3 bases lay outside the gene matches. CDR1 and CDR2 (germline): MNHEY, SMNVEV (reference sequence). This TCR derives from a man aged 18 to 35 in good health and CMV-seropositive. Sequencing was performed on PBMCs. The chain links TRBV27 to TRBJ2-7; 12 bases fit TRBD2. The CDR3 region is CASSSGLAGNEQYF. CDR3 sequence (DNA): TGTGCCAGCAGTTCCGGACTAGCGGGAAACGAGCAGTACTTC.